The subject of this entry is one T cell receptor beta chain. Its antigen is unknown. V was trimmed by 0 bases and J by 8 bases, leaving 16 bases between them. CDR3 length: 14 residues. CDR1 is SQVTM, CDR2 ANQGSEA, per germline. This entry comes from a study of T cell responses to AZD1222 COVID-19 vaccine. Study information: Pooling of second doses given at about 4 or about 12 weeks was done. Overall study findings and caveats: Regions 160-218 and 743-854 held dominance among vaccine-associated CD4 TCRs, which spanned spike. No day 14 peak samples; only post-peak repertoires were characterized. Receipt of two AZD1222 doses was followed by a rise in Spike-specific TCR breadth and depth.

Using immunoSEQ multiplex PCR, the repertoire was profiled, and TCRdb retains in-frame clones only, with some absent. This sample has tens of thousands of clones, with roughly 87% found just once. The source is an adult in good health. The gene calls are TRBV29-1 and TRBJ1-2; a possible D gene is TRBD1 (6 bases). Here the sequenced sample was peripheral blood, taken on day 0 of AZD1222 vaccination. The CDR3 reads CSVEEGGRYRGYTF. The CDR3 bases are TGCAGCGTTGAAGAAGGGGGAAGGTATAGAGGCTACACCTTC.